The 27 T cell receptor beta chains listed next were all sequenced from one sample in a study of blood T cell repertoires in COVID-19. Data came from immunoSEQ multiplex PCR; TCRdb stores just in-frame clones and leaves some out. The table has about 130,000 clones, approximately 86% seen once. Sample: peripheral blood. Receptors were obtained from a woman aged 45-60 years who had recovered from COVID-19.

The CDR3 region has the DNA TGCGCCAGCAGCTCACTAGCTTCGGGGGAGCTGTTTTTT. This translates into CASSSLASGELFF. The genes are TRBV5-1 and TRBJ2-2; TRBD2 might be the D (6 bases). Germline CDR1 SGHRS, CDR2 YFSETQ. The V and J ends lost 3 bases and 8 bases respectively, with 11 bases between them. The CDR3 length is 13 residues.

The chain employs TRBV30 and TRBJ2-7; 8 bases fit TRBD2. This CDR3 region has 15 residues. CDR1 is GTSNPN and CDR2 is SVGIG in the germline V gene (reference sequence). The ends lost 1 base at V and 2 bases at J; junction bases unmatched: 7. The DNA for the CDR3 is TGTGCCTGGAGTGAGCGGGGGCTGAATCCCTACGAGCAGTACTTC. This codes for CAWSERGLNPYEQYF.

The CDR3 DNA is TGTGCCAGCAGCTTCTGGCAGGGTGTAAACTATGGCTACACCTTC. Its translation is CASSFWQGVNYGYTF. The chain couples TRBV5-6 to TRBJ1-2, with D possibly matching TRBD1 (5 bases). V lost 2 bases, J lost 2 bases, and 13 bases lay in between. The CDR3 has 15 amino acids. Germline CDR1 and CDR2: SGHDT and YYEEEE.

The CDR3 sequence: CASSLKWQSADTQYF. CDR3 nucleotide sequence: TGTGCCAGCAGTTTGAAGTGGCAATCCGCAGATACGCAGTATTTT. The gene calls are TRBV6-2 or TRBV6-3 and TRBJ2-3; D unresolved. Germline V gives CDR1 MNHEY, CDR2 SVGEGT. Trimming stripped 4 bases from V and 4 bases from J, with 15 bases between. This CDR3 is built from 15 residues.

The chain combines TRBV29-1 with TRBJ1-1, with D tentatively TRBD1 (5 bases). V shed 4 bases and J shed 4 bases, with 13 bases lying between them. Germline V gene lookup returns CDR1 SQVTM and CDR2 ANQGSEA. This CDR3 has 13 residues. The CDR3 coding sequence is TGCAGCGTTGGTCAGGGAGGGAGCACTGAAGCTTTCTTT. This encodes CSVGQGGSTEAFF.

The V call is TRBV5-8, the J call TRBJ1-5, with 11 bases lining up with TRBD1. This CDR3 comprises 16 residues. Germline V CDR1 and CDR2: SGHTS, YDEGEE. Trimming at V came to 1 base and at J to 7 bases, leaving 7 bases not matched to a gene. The CDR3 nucleotides read TGTGCCAGCAGCTTGTACTGGACAGGGGGCGGCCAGCCCCAGCATTTT. Translation: CASSLYWTGGGQPQHF.

This clone was seen more than once but under ten times. The rearrangement links TRBV5-6 to TRBJ1-1, with D unclear. Trimming removed 1 base at V and 4 bases at J, with 14 bases between. CDR3 length: 15 residues. CDR1 SGHDT and CDR2 YYEEEE come from the germline V gene. The CDR3 sequence is CASSLYTLLGTEAFF. The CDR3 DNA is TGTGCCAGCAGCTTGTATACTCTGCTCGGCACTGAAGCTTTCTTT.

V is TRBV21-1 and J is TRBJ2-1; the table names TRBD1, a call not compared with the DNA. TRBV21-1 is annotated as a pseudogene. The CDR3 is 19 residues long. This CDR3 reads CASSTSRHSGGGSYNEQFF. In DNA, the CDR3 is TGTGCCAGCAGCACATCCCGACACTCAGGGGGCGGGTCCTACAATGAGCAGTTCTTC.

The V gene is TRBV27, the J gene TRBJ2-7; 11 bases fit TRBD2. The J segment lost 7 bases and the V segment lost 6 bases, leaving 5 bases of the junction unmatched. The germline V gene encodes CDR1 MNHEY and CDR2 SMNVEV (reference sequence). CDR3 size: 13 residues. The CDR3 region is CASRLAGASEQYF. The CDR3, as DNA: TGTGCCAGCAGACTAGCGGGGGCCTCAGAGCAGTACTTC.

This clone showed up just once. The genes are TRBV2 and TRBJ2-7, with 9 bases lining up with TRBD1. CDR1 and CDR2 (germline): SNHLY, FYNNEI. Trimming took 4 bases from V and 6 from J; bases not matched to a gene: 10. The CDR3 totals 15 residues. The CDR3 DNA reads as TGTGCCAGCAGTGTATCCGGGACAGGGAGTCGCGAGCAGTACTTC. Translated: CASSVSGTGSREQYF.

This chain joins TRBV27 and TRBJ1-1, with 8 bases that match TRBD1. The CDR3 runs 15 residues. The V gene end was trimmed by 4 bases and the J gene end by 0 bases; junction bases not matched to a gene: 4. Looked up from germline, CDR1 is MNHEY and CDR2 is SMNVEV (reference sequence). The CDR3, as DNA: TGTGCCAGCAGTTCTGGACAGGGAATGAACACTGAAGCTTTCTTT. This gives the protein CASSSGQGMNTEAFF.

This chain uses TRBV30 with TRBJ1-5; possibly TRBD1 for D (5 bases). V was pared by 1 base and J by 7 bases, with 11 bases between. This CDR3 spans 13 amino acids. The germline gives CDR1 GTSNPN, CDR2 SVGIG (reference sequence). The CDR3: CAWSELRAQPQHF. CDR3 nucleotide sequence: TGTGCCTGGAGTGAGCTCAGGGCCCAGCCCCAGCATTTT.

For the CDR3, the DNA is TGTGCCAGCTCACCGCGCGTGTTTTTT. Encoded protein: CASSPRVFF. The rearrangement joins TRBV18 to TRBJ1-4; D uncertain. Trimming stripped 3 bases from V and 15 bases from J, with 5 bases between. Germline V gene data show CDR1 as KGHSH and CDR2 as LQKENI. The CDR3 contains 9 residues.

The gene calls are TRBV5-6 and TRBJ2-1; D remains unclear. The germline V and J ends were trimmed by 1 base and 1 base, with 9 bases remaining between them. The CDR3 spans 15 residues. Germline V CDR1 and CDR2: SGHDT, YYEEEE. This CDR3 is CASSLWAESYNEQFF. DNA for the CDR3: TGTGCCAGCAGCTTGTGGGCCGAGTCCTACAATGAGCAGTTCTTC.

The chain is built from TRBV25-1 and TRBJ2-7; D gene ambiguous. Germline V gives CDR1 MGHDK, CDR2 SYGVNS. Trimming stripped 4 bases from V and 2 bases from J, with 9 bases between. This CDR3 spans 13 amino acids. CDR3 amino acids: CASSGQGAYEQYF. In DNA, the CDR3 is TGTGCCAGCAGTGGACAAGGCGCCTACGAGCAGTACTTC.

The V and J genes are TRBV6-5 and TRBJ1-4; D unclear. Trimming removed 2 bases at V and 5 bases at J, with 6 bases between. There are 13 residues in the CDR3. In germline, CDR1 is MNHEY, CDR2 SVGAGI. In nucleotides, the CDR3 is TGTGCCAGCAGTTACAGAGGGAATGAAAAACTGTTTTTT. This translates into CASSYRGNEKLFF.

The chain couples TRBV6-2 or TRBV6-3 to TRBJ1-2, with TRBD1 as a possible D gene (6 bases). V was shortened by 6 bases and J by 4 bases, with 12 bases between the two germline ends. Germline loops: CDR1 MNHEY, CDR2 SVGEGT. This CDR3 has 13 amino acids. The CDR3 is CASSMTGAYGYTF. CDR3 sequence (DNA): TGTGCCAGCAGCATGACAGGTGCCTATGGCTACACCTTC.

The V call is TRBV5-5, the J call TRBJ2-1; D possibly corresponds to TRBD2 (6 bases). The germline CDR1 and CDR2 sequences are SGHKS and YYEKEE (reference sequence). V lost 4 bases, J lost 9 bases, and 20 bases lay in between. The CDR3 has 15 amino acids. CDR3 sequence (DNA): TGTGCCAGCAGCAACGACCCGGGACGGAGGGGTGAGCAGTTCTTC. Amino acids: CASSNDPGRRGEQFF.

The chain uses TRBV5-1 and TRBJ2-1; 11 positions agree with TRBD2. The CDR3 loop spans 14 amino acids. The trim removed 5 bases at V and 7 bases at J, leaving 5 bases unmatched. From germline, CDR1 is SGHRS and CDR2 YFSETQ. CDR3 amino acids: CASRGTSGPNEQFF. CDR3 sequence (DNA): TGCGCCAGCAGGGGGACTAGCGGCCCAAATGAGCAGTTCTTC.

The rearrangement links TRBV29-1 to TRBJ2-7; D possibly corresponds to TRBD1 (6 bases). Trimming took off 7 bases at V and 2 bases at J, with 12 bases between the two ends. Germline-derived CDR1 and CDR2 are SQVTM and ANQGSEA. The CDR3 covers 12 residues. CDR3 residues: CSASQGPYEQYF. Written as DNA, the CDR3 is TGCAGCGCCTCCCAGGGGCCCTACGAGCAGTACTTC.

The chain joins TRBV12-3 or TRBV12-4 to TRBJ2-7; a possible D gene is TRBD1 (6 bases). The CDR3 sequence is 13 residues long. Between the trimmed V and J ends, which lost 5 bases and 5 bases, there was a span of 13 bases. The CDR3 coding sequence is TGTGCCAGCAGTCTGCTTGGGGGCCACGAGCAGTACTTC. Protein: CASSLLGGHEQYF.

CDR3 sequence: CASSFSGEYEKLFF. Here the CDR3 DNA reads TGTGCCAGCAGCTTCAGCGGGGAGTATGAAAAACTGTTTTTT. The V call is TRBV11-3, the J call TRBJ1-4; D gene unclear. The germline V and J ends were trimmed by 3 bases and 6 bases, with 11 bases remaining between them. This CDR3 region has 14 residues. CDR1 and CDR2 (germline): SGHNT, YENEEA. Filled out from reference TRBV11-3 and TRBJ1-4, the complete variable domain reads EAGVVQSPRYKIIEKKQPVAFWCNPISGHNTLYWYLQNLGQGPELLIRYENEEAVDDSQLPKDRFSAERLKGVDSTLKIQPAELGDSAVYLCASSFSGEYEKLFFGSGTQLSVL.

J is TRBJ2-3 and V is TRBV10-3; maybe TRBD2 (6 bases). The length of the CDR3 is 14 residues. The V end lost 10 bases, the J end lost 0 bases, and 14 bases lay between the germline ends. The germline V gene encodes CDR1 ENHRY and CDR2 SYGVKD. This chain's CDR3 is CATARRESTDTQYF. Here the CDR3 DNA reads TGTGCCACCGCAAGGCGGGAAAGCACAGATACGCAGTATTTT.

This chain uses TRBV4-1 with TRBJ2-1; 12 positions agree with TRBD2. CDR1 is MGHRA, CDR2 YSYEKL, per germline. The CDR3 extends over 15 amino acids. V lost 2 bases to trimming and J lost 9 bases; unmatched junction nucleotides: 5. The CDR3 DNA sequence: TGCGCCAGCAGCCAAACCCTAGCGGGGGGGCTTGAGCAGTTCTTC. It yields the protein CASSQTLAGGLEQFF.

The chain employs TRBV7-2 and TRBJ2-7; TRBD1 matches at 11 bases. This CDR3 has 19 residues. The germline gives CDR1 SGHTA, CDR2 FQGNSA. Trimming cost V 5 bases and J 3 bases; bases outside gene matches: 18. The CDR3, as DNA: TGTGCCAGCAGCCCCAGGACAGGGGGCCTGAGGTCCTACTACTACGAGCAGTACTTC. This translates into CASSPRTGGLRSYYYEQYF.

The rearrangement links TRBV27 to TRBJ2-6; 7 bases agree with TRBD2. CDR1 and CDR2 from the germline V gene are MNHEY and SMNVEV (reference sequence). V lost 9 bases, J lost 0 bases, and 14 bases stayed unmatched. This CDR3 spans 18 amino acids. As DNA, the CDR3 is TGTGCCAGAGGGAAATTGGGGGGGGGTCGCTCTGGGGCCAACGTCCTGACTTTC. Translating gives CARGKLGGGRSGANVLTF.

This chain links TRBV5-6 with TRBJ1-1; D gene unclear. The CDR3 is made up of 13 amino acids. Per germline, CDR1 SGHDT and CDR2 YYEEEE. V was clipped by 1 base and J by 6 bases, with 10 bases between them. This CDR3 is CASSLNLLPEAFF. The CDR3 nucleotides are TGTGCCAGCAGCTTGAATTTACTGCCTGAAGCTTTCTTT.